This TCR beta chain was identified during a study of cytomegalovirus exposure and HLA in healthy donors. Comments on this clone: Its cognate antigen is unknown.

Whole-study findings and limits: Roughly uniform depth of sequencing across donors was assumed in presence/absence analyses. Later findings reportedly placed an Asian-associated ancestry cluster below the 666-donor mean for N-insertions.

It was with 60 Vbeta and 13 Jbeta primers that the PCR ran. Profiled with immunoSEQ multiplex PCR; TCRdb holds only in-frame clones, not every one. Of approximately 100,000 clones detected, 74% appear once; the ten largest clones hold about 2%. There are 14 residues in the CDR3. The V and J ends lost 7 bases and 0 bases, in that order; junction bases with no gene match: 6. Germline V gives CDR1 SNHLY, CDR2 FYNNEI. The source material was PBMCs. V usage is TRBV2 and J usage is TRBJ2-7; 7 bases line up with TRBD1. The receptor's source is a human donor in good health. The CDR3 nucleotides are TGTGCCAGCACGACGGGACAGCCCTCCTACGAGCAGTACTTC. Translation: CASTTGQPSYEQYF.